This record concerns one TCR beta chain sequence. The antigen is unknown. The record originates from a study of T cells in Graves' hyperthyroidism and ophthalmopathy. The CDR3 consists of 13 residues. V lost 7 bases and J lost 7; bases outside the gene matches: 8. Per the germline V gene, CDR1 is SQVTM and CDR2 is ANQGSEA. The study enrolled patients aged 18 to 65 with newly diagnosed hyperthyroidism of under 2 months' duration. Amplification targeted TCR beta CDR3 regions from RNA transcripts. Researchers ran a first-round RT-PCR on the TCR CDR3 using the HTBI primer set. Via MiXCR, TCRdb re-called the multiplex PCR reads, giving one row per CDR3 protein. The sample has under 300,000 distinct CDR3 sequences, approximately 13% seen once. Study conclusions and caveats: Before onset, by a median of approximately 6.8 months, the model predicted ophthalmopathy. Appearing also in blood were most of the thyroid clonotypes expanded above 0.001.

The sample taken for sequencing was blood. The V gene is TRBV29-1, the J gene TRBJ2-1; 9 bases agree with TRBD2. This TCR came from a woman between 40 and 55 years old with Graves' hyperthyroidism. The CDR3: CSAREGWGNEQFF. CDR3 nucleotide sequence: TGCAGCGCGCGGGAGGGCTGGGGGAATGAGCAGTTCTTC.